This TCR beta chain was observed in a study of T-cell reconstitution after alpha-beta-depleted transplantation in children. The ends lost 5 bases at V and 4 bases at J; junction bases unmatched: 5. CDR3 length equals 15 residues. Germline CDR1 reads PRHDT; CDR2 reads FYEKMQ (reference sequence). General study findings and limits: A year had passed since transplant, and T-cell counts and diversity by then came mostly from newly produced T cells. Alpha-beta T cells present about two months after transplant were reported to originate from several hundred expanded graft clones. Surviving recipient T cells and thymic progenitors underlay high day-60 TCRbeta diversity in some patients.

A note on this clonotype: The antigen remains undetermined.

Unique molecular identifiers were used to barcode this TCRbeta library. TCRdb reprocessed the PCR reads via MiXCR and lists one record per CDR3 protein. The profile covers more than 15,000 distinct CDR3 sequences, with about an eighth appearing a single time and under 75% taken by the ten largest. The TCR sequence derives from a boy younger than two who had a stem cell transplant for Wiskott-Aldrich syndrome, so the T cells may come from the graft donor. This rearrangement joins TRBV13 to TRBJ1-4, with TRBD1 matching over 9 bases. Specimen: PBMCs, mostly from graft donor cells, collected 180 days after TCRalphabeta/CD19-depleted stem cell transplant. The CDR3 nucleotides read TGTGCCAGCAGCGGGGGGACAGGGTTTAATGAAAAACTGTTTTTT. Residues: CASSGGTGFNEKLFF.